This T cell receptor (beta chain) comes out of a study of T cell clonality in common variable immunodeficiency. General study findings and limits: TCRbeta clonality was increased in CVID versus healthy controls.

This clone was seen ten or more times. Its antigen is not identified. Assay used: immunoSEQ multiplex PCR; TCRdb lists only in-frame clones, some missing. The sample shows about 28,000 clones, none of them appearing just once. The sequencing input was peripheral blood mononuclear cells. This TCR was sampled from a person between 18 and 75 years old in good health.

CDR3 DNA, as far as it was read: TGTGCCAGCAGCCTCGGGACAGGTCCTAACTATGGC. Its translation: CASSLGTGPNYG. The entire CDR3 sequence reads CASSLGTGPNYGYTF. V usage is TRBV7-3 and J usage is TRBJ1-2; 8 bases are shared with TRBD1. Sequencing ends 3 residues short of the CDR3 end; the germline J gene provides the rest. Trimming removed 5 bases from V and 0 bases from J; junction bases left unmatched: 5. This CDR3 comprises 15 residues. CDR1 is SGHTA and CDR2 is FQGTGA in the germline V gene.